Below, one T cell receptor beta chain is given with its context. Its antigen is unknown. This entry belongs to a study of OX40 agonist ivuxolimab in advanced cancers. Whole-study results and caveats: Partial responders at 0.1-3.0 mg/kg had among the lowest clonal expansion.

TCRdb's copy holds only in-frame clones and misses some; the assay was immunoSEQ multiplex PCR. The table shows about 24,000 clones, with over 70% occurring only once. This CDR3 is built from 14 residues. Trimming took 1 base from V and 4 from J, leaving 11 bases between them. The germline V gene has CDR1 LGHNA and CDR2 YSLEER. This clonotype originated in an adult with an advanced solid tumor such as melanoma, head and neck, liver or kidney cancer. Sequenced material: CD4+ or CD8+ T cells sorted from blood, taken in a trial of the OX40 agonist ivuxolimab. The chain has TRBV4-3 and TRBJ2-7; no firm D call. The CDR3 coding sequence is TGCGCCAGCAGCCAAGCCCCCCTTGGATACGAGCAGTACTTC. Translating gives CASSQAPLGYEQYF.